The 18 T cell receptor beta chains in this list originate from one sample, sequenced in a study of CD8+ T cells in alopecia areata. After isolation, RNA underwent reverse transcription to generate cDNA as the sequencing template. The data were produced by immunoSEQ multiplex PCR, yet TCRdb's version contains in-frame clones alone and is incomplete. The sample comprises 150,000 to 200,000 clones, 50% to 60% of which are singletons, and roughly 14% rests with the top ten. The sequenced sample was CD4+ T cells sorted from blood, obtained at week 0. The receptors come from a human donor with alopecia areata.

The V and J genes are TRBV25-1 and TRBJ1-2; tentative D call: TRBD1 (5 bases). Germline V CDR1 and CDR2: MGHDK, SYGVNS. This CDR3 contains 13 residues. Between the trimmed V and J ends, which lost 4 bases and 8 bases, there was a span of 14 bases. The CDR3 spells CASSGIRGWGYTF. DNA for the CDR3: TGTGCCAGCAGTGGAATCCGGGGCTGGGGCTACACCTTC.

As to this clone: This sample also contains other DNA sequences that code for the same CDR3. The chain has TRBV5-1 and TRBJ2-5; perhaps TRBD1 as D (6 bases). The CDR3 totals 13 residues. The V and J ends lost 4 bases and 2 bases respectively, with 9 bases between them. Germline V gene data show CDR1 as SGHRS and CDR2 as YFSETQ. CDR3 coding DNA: TGCGCCAGCAGCGGGGGCAGTCAAGAGACCCAGTACTTC. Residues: CASSGGSQETQYF.

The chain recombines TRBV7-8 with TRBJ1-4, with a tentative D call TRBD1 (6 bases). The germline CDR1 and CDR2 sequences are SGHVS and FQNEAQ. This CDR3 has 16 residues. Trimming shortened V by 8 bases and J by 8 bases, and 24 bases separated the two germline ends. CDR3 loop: CASSFGRGGSGEKLFF. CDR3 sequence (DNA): TGTGCCAGCTCTTTTGGACGAGGGGGATCAGGGGAAAAACTGTTTTTT.

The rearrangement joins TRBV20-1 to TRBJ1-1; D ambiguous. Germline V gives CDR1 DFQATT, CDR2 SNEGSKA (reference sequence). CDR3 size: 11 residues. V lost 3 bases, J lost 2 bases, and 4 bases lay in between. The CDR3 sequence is CSASYNTEAFF. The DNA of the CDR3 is TGCAGTGCTAGTTACAACACTGAAGCTTTCTTT.

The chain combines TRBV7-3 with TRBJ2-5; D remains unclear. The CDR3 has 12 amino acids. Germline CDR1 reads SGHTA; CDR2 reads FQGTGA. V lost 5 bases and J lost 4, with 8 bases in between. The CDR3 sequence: CASSADGETQYF. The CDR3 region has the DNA TGTGCCAGCAGCGCTGATGGAGAGACCCAGTACTTC. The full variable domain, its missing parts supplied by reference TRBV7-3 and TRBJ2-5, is GAGVSQTPSNKVTEKGKYVELRCDPISGHTALYWYRQSLGQGPEFLIYFQGTGAADDSGLPNDRFFAVRPEGSVSTLKIQRTERGDSAVYLCASSADGETQYFGPGTRLLVL.

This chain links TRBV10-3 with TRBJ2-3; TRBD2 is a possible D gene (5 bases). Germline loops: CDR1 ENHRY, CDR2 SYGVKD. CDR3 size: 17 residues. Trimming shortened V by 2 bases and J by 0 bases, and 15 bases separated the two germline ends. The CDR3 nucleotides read TGTGCCATCAGTGAGACCTCGGGGAGCCCTAGCACAGATACGCAGTATTTT. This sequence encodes CAISETSGSPSTDTQYF.

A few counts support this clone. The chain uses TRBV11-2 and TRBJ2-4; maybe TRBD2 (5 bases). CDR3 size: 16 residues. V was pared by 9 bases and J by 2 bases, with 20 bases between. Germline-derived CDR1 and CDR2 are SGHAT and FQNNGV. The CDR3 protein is CASSPGIGVTKNIQYF. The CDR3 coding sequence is TGTGCCAGTTCCCCCGGGATTGGAGTCACCAAAAACATTCAGTACTTC.

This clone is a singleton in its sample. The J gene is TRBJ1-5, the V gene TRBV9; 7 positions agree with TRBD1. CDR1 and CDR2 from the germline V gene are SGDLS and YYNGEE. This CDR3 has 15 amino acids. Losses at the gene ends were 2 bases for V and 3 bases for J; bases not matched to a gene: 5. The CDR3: CASSVGGQNNQPQHF. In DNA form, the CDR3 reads TGTGCCAGCAGCGTTGGGGGACAGAACAATCAGCCCCAGCATTTT. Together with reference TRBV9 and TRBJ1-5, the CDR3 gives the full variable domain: DSGVTQTPKHLITATGQRVTLRCSPRSGDLSVYWYQQSLDQGLQFLIQYYNGEERAKGNILERFSAQQFPDLHSELNLSSLELGDSALYFCASSVGGQNNQPQHFGDGTRLSIL.

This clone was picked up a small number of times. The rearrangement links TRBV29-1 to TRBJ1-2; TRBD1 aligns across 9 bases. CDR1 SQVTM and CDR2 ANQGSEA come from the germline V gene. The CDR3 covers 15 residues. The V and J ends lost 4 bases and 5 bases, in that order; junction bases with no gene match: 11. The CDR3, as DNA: TGCAGCGTTGGCTCGGGACAGGGAATTGGATATGGCTACACCTTC. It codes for CSVGSGQGIGYGYTF. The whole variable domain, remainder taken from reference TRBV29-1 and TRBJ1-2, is SAVISQKPSRDICQRGTSLTIQCQVDSQVTMMFWYRQQPGQSLTLIATANQGSEATYESGFVIDKFPISRPNLTFSTLTVSNMSPEDSSIYLCSVGSGQGIGYGYTFGSGTRLTVV.

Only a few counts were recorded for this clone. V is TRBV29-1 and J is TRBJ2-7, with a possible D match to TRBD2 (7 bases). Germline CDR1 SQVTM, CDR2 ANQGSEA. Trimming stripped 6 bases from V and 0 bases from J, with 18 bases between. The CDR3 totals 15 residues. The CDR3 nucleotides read TGCAGCGTCGAGTGGGGGGGGCGAGGCTCCTACGAGCAGTACTTC. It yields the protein CSVEWGGRGSYEQYF.

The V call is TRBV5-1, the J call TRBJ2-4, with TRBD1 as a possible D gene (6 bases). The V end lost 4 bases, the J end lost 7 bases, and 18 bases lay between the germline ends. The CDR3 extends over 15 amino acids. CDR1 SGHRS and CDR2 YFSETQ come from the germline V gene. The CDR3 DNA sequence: TGCGCCAGCAGCCCGGGGTGGGGGCATGAGAACATTCAGTACTTC. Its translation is CASSPGWGHENIQYF.

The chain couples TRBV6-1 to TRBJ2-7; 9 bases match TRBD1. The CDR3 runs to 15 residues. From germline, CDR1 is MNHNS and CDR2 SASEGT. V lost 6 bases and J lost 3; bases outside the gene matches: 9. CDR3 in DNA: TGTGCCAGCAGGGACCGCGGGACAGGGAGCTACGAGCAGTACTTC. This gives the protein CASRDRGTGSYEQYF.

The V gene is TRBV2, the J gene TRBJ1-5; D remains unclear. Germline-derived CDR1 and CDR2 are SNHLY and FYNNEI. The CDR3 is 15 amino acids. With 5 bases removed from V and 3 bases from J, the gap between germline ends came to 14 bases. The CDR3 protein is CASSTETIPNQPQHF. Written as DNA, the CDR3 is TGTGCCAGCAGTACTGAGACAATCCCCAATCAGCCCCAGCATTTT.

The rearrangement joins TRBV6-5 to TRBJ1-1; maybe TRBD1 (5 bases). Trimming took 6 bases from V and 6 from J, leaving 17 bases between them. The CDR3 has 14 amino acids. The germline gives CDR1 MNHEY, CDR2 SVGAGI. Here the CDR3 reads CASRAHGGVPEAFF. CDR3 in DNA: TGTGCCAGCAGAGCACACGGGGGTGTCCCTGAAGCTTTCTTT.

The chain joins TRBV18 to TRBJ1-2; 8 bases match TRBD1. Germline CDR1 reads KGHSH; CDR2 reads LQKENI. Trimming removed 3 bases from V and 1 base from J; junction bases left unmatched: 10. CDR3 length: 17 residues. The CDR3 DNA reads TGTGCCAGCTCACCGACAGGGGACTCCGACTTTAACTATGGCTACACCTTC. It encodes CASSPTGDSDFNYGYTF.

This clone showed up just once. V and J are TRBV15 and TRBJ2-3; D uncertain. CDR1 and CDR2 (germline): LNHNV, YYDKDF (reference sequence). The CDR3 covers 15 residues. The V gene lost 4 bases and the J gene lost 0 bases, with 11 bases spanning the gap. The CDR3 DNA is TGTGCCACCAGCAAGGACCCGGTTAGCACAGATACGCAGTATTTT. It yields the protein CATSKDPVSTDTQYF.

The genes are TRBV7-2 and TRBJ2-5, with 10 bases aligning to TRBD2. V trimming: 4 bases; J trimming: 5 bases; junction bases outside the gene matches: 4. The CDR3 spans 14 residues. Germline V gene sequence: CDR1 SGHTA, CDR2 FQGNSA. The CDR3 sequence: CASSSGSGGETQYF. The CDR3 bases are TGTGCCAGCAGCTCCGGTAGCGGGGGGGAGACCCAGTACTTC.

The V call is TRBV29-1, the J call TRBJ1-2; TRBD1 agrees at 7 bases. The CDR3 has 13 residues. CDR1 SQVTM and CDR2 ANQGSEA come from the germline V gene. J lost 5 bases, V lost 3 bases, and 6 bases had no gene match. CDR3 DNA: TGCAGCGTTGACTCAGACAGGGATTATGGCTACACCTTC. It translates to CSVDSDRDYGYTF.